Listed here are 31 T cell receptor beta chains from one sample, sequenced in a study of blood T cell repertoires in COVID-19 (TCRdb year 2020). Libraries came from the immunoSEQ multiplex PCR assay. Held by TCRdb, this immuneACCESS table contains in-frame sequences only and omits some clones. Under half of the omission traces to an unresolved V gene where checked; the cause of the rest is unknown. The sample table shows around 150,000 clones, and about 76% are seen once. The ten largest account for 8.4% of the sample. The specimen sequenced was peripheral blood. The receptors originated from an older woman with active or convalescent COVID-19.

This chain uses TRBV6-1 with TRBJ2-3; D may be TRBD1 (6 bases). The CDR3 loop spans 16 amino acids. V was shortened by 3 bases and J by 4 bases, with 17 bases between the two germline ends. Germline V lookup: CDR1 MNHNS, CDR2 SASEGT. The CDR3 region is CASSDRGRRASDTQYF. CDR3 in DNA: TGTGCCAGCAGTGACAGGGGCAGACGAGCATCAGATACGCAGTATTTT.

V and J are TRBV28 and TRBJ2-5, with D possibly being TRBD1 (6 bases). Germline CDR1 MDHEN, CDR2 SYDVKM. The CDR3 covers 15 residues. Trimming took off 2 bases at V and 2 bases at J, with 12 bases between the two ends. The CDR3 here is CASSLGTGFQETQYF. CDR3 DNA: TGTGCCAGCAGTTTAGGCACAGGGTTTCAAGAGACCCAGTACTTC.

The chain is built from TRBV10-2 and TRBJ1-1, with 7 bases fitting TRBD1. V shed 3 bases, J shed 4 bases, and the junction held 5 bases outside the gene matches. The V gene's germline CDR1 is WSHSY and CDR2 SAAADI. The CDR3 contains 14 residues. The CDR3 loop reads CASSDYRGGTEAFF. CDR3 DNA sequence: TGCGCCAGCAGTGATTACAGGGGAGGCACTGAAGCTTTCTTT.

This chain's CDR3 is CASSGEGGGPQETQYF. The CDR3 region has the DNA TGTGCCAGCAGCGGAGAGGGGGGGGGCCCCCAAGAGACCCAGTACTTC. V is TRBV5-4 and J is TRBJ2-5; tentatively, D is TRBD2 (7 bases). The CDR3 spans 16 residues. V was shortened by 4 bases and J by 1 base, with 17 bases between the two germline ends. Germline CDR1 and CDR2: SGHNT and YYREEE (reference sequence).

The V call is TRBV19, the J call TRBJ2-2; 12 nucleotides match TRBD2. CDR1 is LNHDA, CDR2 SQIVND, per germline (reference sequence). Trimming at V came to 5 bases and at J to 3 bases, leaving 13 bases not matched to a gene. CDR3 length: 19 residues. This CDR3 reads CASSPRRLAGALDTGELFF. Written as DNA, the CDR3 is TGTGCCAGTAGTCCCCGACGACTAGCGGGAGCGTTGGACACCGGGGAGCTGTTTTTT.

This clone was counted a few times. CDR3 residues: CASSLFYGNTEAFF. In DNA, the CDR3 is TGTGCCAGCAGTTTATTCTACGGGAACACTGAAGCTTTCTTT. The chain employs TRBV27 and TRBJ1-1; D is uncertain. The V end lost 1 base, the J end lost 1 base, and 7 bases lay between the germline ends. This CDR3 contains 14 residues. Germline V CDR1 and CDR2: MNHEY, SMNVEV (reference sequence).

This clone was found a few times. The V gene is TRBV27, the J gene TRBJ1-5; TRBD1 agrees at 8 bases. Germline CDR1 is MNHEY and CDR2 is SMNVEV (reference sequence). This CDR3 spans 14 amino acids. Trimming took 4 bases from V and 5 from J; bases not matched to a gene: 4. CDR3 coding DNA: TGTGCCAGCAGTTCAACAGGGGGATATCAGCCCCAGCATTTT. It yields the protein CASSSTGGYQPQHF.

This clone turned up a few times. The genes are TRBV6-5 and TRBJ1-1; D might be TRBD1 (5 bases). The V and J ends lost 5 bases and 3 bases respectively, with 7 bases between them. The CDR3 extends over 12 amino acids. Germline V gene sequence: CDR1 MNHEY, CDR2 SVGAGI. Written as DNA, the CDR3 is TGTGCCAGCAGTCGGGACTACACTGAAGCTTTCTTT. Amino acid sequence: CASSRDYTEAFF.

This chain links TRBV5-3 with TRBJ2-1; D unclear. TRBV5-3 is filed as an ORF, its function uncertain. The CDR3 has 14 amino acids. The V end lost 4 bases, the J end lost 4 bases, and 12 bases lay between the germline ends. The CDR3 DNA is TGTGCCAGAAGCCATTACACCCATTACAATGAGCAGTTCTTC. Translation: CARSHYTHYNEQFF.

This chain links TRBV27 with TRBJ2-1; TRBD2 agrees at 7 bases. Germline V gives CDR1 MNHEY, CDR2 SMNVEV (reference sequence). The CDR3 length is 14 residues. J gave up 6 bases and V 5 bases, and 7 bases lay outside the gene matches. The CDR3: CASSKNAGVNEQFF. The CDR3 DNA reads TGTGCCAGCAGTAAAAACGCGGGAGTCAATGAGCAGTTCTTC.

In this sample, this clone turned up a few times. The rearrangement links TRBV6-2 or TRBV6-3 to TRBJ1-5; D remains unclear. V lost 3 bases to trimming and J lost 0 bases, with 9 bases between them. CDR1 and CDR2 (germline): MNHEY, SVGEGT. The CDR3 totals 15 residues. The CDR3 here is CASSYSHYSNQPQHF. The CDR3 nucleotides are TGTGCCAGCAGTTATTCGCACTATAGCAATCAGCCCCAGCATTTT.

The chain is built from TRBV6-6 and TRBJ1-1; D ambiguous. CDR3 length equals 13 residues. CDR1 and CDR2 from the germline V gene are MNHNY and SVGAGI (reference sequence). Trimming took 1 base from V and 3 from J, leaving 6 bases between them. DNA for the CDR3: TGTGCCAGCAGTTACTTACGGGACACTGAAGCTTTCTTT. Protein product: CASSYLRDTEAFF.

V and J are TRBV3-1 (or the pseudogene TRBV3-2) and TRBJ2-3; D gene unclear. Trimming took off 1 base at V and 2 bases at J, with 4 bases between the two ends. CDR3 length: 13 amino acids. Per the germline V gene, CDR1 is LGHDT and CDR2 is YNNKEL (reference sequence). CDR3 sequence (DNA): TGTGCCAGCAGCCAAGCCCACACAGATACGCAGTATTTT. Its translation: CASSQAHTDTQYF.

This chain connects TRBV28 to TRBJ1-1; 9 bases line up with TRBD1. This CDR3 is built from 15 residues. Germline CDR1 MDHEN, CDR2 SYDVKM. V lost 4 bases to trimming and J lost 4 bases; unmatched junction nucleotides: 7. CDR3: CASSSVGTGSTEAFF. In nucleotides, the CDR3 is TGTGCCAGCAGTTCCGTCGGGACAGGGTCCACTGAAGCTTTCTTT.

The CDR3 loop is CASSFLAGAADTQYF. The CDR3, as DNA: TGCGCCAGCAGCTTTCTAGCGGGAGCGGCAGATACGCAGTATTTT. The chain employs TRBV5-1 and TRBJ2-3, with 10 bases identical to TRBD2. This CDR3 comprises 15 residues. The V gene's germline CDR1 is SGHRS and CDR2 YFSETQ. V gave up 2 bases and J gave up 4 bases; unmatched junction bases: 4.

The rearrangement uses TRBV7-2 and TRBJ1-2; 8 positions agree with TRBD1. The trim removed 3 bases at V and 8 bases at J, leaving 8 bases unmatched. From germline, CDR1 is SGHTA and CDR2 FQGNSA. This CDR3 is built from 14 residues. Written as DNA, the CDR3 is TGTGCCAGCAGCTTCAGGCGACAGGGGAGCGGCTACACCTTC. Amino acids: CASSFRRQGSGYTF.

In its sample, this clone was seen once. This chain joins TRBV6-5 and TRBJ2-7; no clear D gene. Germline V CDR1 and CDR2: MNHEY, SVGAGI. The CDR3 consists of 13 residues. Trimming stripped 2 bases from V and 1 base from J, with 6 bases between. The CDR3: CASSYTRSYEQYF. CDR3 nucleotides: TGTGCCAGCAGTTACACCCGGTCCTACGAGCAGTACTTC.

The gene calls are TRBV9 and TRBJ2-7, with D unclear. V was shortened by 0 bases and J by 4 bases, with 11 bases between the two germline ends. CDR3 length equals 14 residues. CDR1 and CDR2 (germline): SGDLS, YYNGEE. In DNA form, the CDR3 reads TGTGCCAGCAGCGTAGATTCCAGCGTGTACGAGCAGTACTTC. Its protein is CASSVDSSVYEQYF.

The count of this clone is one. This CDR3 is CASSERQGPGELFF. Here the CDR3 DNA reads TGTGCCAGCAGTGAAAGGCAGGGCCCCGGGGAGCTGTTTTTT. This chain connects TRBV6-1 to TRBJ2-2; TRBD1 is a possible D gene (5 bases). The CDR3 runs 14 residues. V lost 2 bases, J lost 6 bases, and 10 bases lay in between. Per the germline V gene, CDR1 is MNHNS and CDR2 is SASEGT.

The chain is built from TRBV29-1 and TRBJ1-2; 9 nucleotides match TRBD1. In germline, CDR1 is SQVTM, CDR2 ANQGSEA. This CDR3 comprises 13 residues. V shed 4 bases and J 6 bases; nucleotides not matched to a gene: 6. DNA for the CDR3: TGCAGCGTTGCCGGGACAGGGAGCAATGGCTACACCTTC. Protein sequence: CSVAGTGSNGYTF. Full variable domain (outside the CDR3, taken from reference TRBV29-1 and TRBJ1-2): SAVISQKPSRDICQRGTSLTIQCQVDSQVTMMFWYRQQPGQSLTLIATANQGSEATYESGFVIDKFPISRPNLTFSTLTVSNMSPEDSSIYLCSVAGTGSNGYTFGSGTRLTVV.

The CDR3 DNA is TGCGCCAGCAGCTTGGTAGGAGACTATAATTCACCCCTCCACTTT. Translated, it gives CASSLVGDYNSPLHF. This rearrangement joins TRBV5-1 to TRBJ1-6; D not certain. This CDR3 has 15 residues. CDR1 and CDR2 from the germline V gene are SGHRS and YFSETQ. V dropped 0 bases and J dropped 3 bases, with 7 bases sitting between them.

The J gene is TRBJ1-1, the V gene TRBV6-2 or TRBV6-3, with TRBD1 identical over 11 bases. J gave up 2 bases and V 6 bases, and 8 bases lay outside the gene matches. Germline V gene data show CDR1 as MNHEY and CDR2 as SVGEGT. The CDR3 sequence is 16 residues long. CDR3 loop: CASSPGQGAINTEAFF. The CDR3, as DNA: TGTGCCAGCAGCCCTGGACAGGGGGCGATCAACACTGAAGCTTTCTTT.

The chain links TRBV27 to TRBJ1-4, with D possibly TRBD1 on 5 matching bases. CDR1 and CDR2 from the germline V gene are MNHEY and SMNVEV (reference sequence). Trimming took 5 bases from V and 7 from J, leaving 17 bases between them. This CDR3 contains 15 residues. CDR3 region: CASSPLSRASEKLFF. In DNA, the CDR3 is TGTGCCAGCAGTCCTCTGAGCAGGGCTAGTGAAAAACTGTTTTTT.

A single count supports this clone. The chain carries TRBV3-1 (or the pseudogene TRBV3-2) and TRBJ2-7; 13 bases map to TRBD2. The CDR3 is 14 amino acids. V was pared by 4 bases and J by 10 bases, with 7 bases of the junction left unmatched. In germline, CDR1 is LGHDT, CDR2 YNNKEL (reference sequence). This chain's CDR3 is CASSPGTSGVGQYV. CDR3 nucleotides: TGTGCCAGCAGCCCCGGGACTAGCGGGGTAGGTCAGTACGTC.

This rearrangement joins TRBV4-3 to TRBJ2-1; 10 bases are shared with TRBD1. Trimming at V came to 4 bases and at J to 5 bases, leaving 5 bases not matched to a gene. Per the germline V gene, CDR1 is LGHNA and CDR2 is YSLEER. This CDR3 spans 15 amino acids. CDR3 nucleotides: TGCGCCAGCAGCCGTCGGACAGGGGGGGACAATGAGCAGTTCTTC. Translating it yields CASSRRTGGDNEQFF.

This chain connects TRBV7-2 to TRBJ1-1, with D tentatively TRBD1 (5 bases). Germline V CDR1 and CDR2: SGHTA, FQGNSA. V lost 5 bases, J lost 2 bases, and 15 bases lay in between. The length of the CDR3 is 15 residues. CDR3 residues: CASSKKLQVNTEAFF. CDR3 coding DNA: TGTGCCAGCAGCAAAAAGCTACAGGTTAACACTGAAGCTTTCTTT.

This rearrangement joins TRBV7-9 to TRBJ1-4; maybe TRBD1 (5 bases). From germline, CDR1 is SEHNR and CDR2 FQNEAQ (reference sequence). Trimming stripped 2 bases from V and 9 bases from J, with 13 bases between. This CDR3 region has 14 residues. CDR3: CASSLSGGRQKLFF. The CDR3 nucleotides are TGTGCCAGCAGCTTATCCGGGGGAAGGCAAAAACTGTTTTTT.

The V and J genes are TRBV20-1 and TRBJ2-5; D may be TRBD1 (5 bases). The V end lost 3 bases, the J end lost 5 bases, and 7 bases lay between the germline ends. The CDR3 covers 11 residues. In germline, CDR1 is DFQATT, CDR2 SNEGSKA (reference sequence). Here the CDR3 reads CSASRDETQYF. The DNA of the CDR3 is TGCAGTGCTAGCAGGGATGAGACCCAGTACTTC.

The chain is built from TRBV25-1 and TRBJ2-1, with TRBD1 matching 9 bases. Germline CDR1 reads MGHDK; CDR2 reads SYGVNS. J gave up 3 bases and V 7 bases, and 7 bases lay outside the gene matches. This CDR3 region has 15 residues. The CDR3 region is CASTPATGGYNEQFF. CDR3 sequence (DNA): TGTGCCAGCACCCCCGCGACAGGGGGCTACAATGAGCAGTTCTTC.

The chain has TRBV28 and TRBJ1-5; tentative D call: TRBD1 (6 bases). CDR3 length: 14 amino acids. Looked up from germline, CDR1 is MDHEN and CDR2 is SYDVKM. V was shortened by 6 bases and J by 6 bases, with 15 bases between the two germline ends. CDR3 sequence reads: CASRGAARTQPQHF. The CDR3 region has the DNA TGTGCCAGCAGGGGGGCAGCTAGAACTCAGCCCCAGCATTTT.

The chain links TRBV11-2 to TRBJ2-1, with 7 nucleotides matching TRBD2. Unmatched junction bases numbered 3, after V lost 0 bases and J lost 4 bases. Germline CDR1 and CDR2: SGHAT and FQNNGV. The CDR3 has 15 residues. The CDR3 loop reads CASSLEASGYNEQFF. In DNA form, the CDR3 reads TGTGCCAGCAGCTTAGAGGCTAGCGGATACAATGAGCAGTTCTTC.